This T cell receptor beta chain was recovered during a study of cytomegalovirus exposure and HLA in healthy donors. Germline values: CDR1 LGHNT, CDR2 FRNRAP. The CDR3 sequence is 15 residues long. The V gene end was trimmed by 6 bases and the J gene end by 9 bases; junction bases not matched to a gene: 9. Both 60 Vbeta primers and 13 Jbeta primers went into the PCR. The repertoire was sequenced with immunoSEQ multiplex PCR; TCRdb's copy has only in-frame clones and lacks some. The sample contains around 140,000 clones, around 65% of which appear only once. Material for sequencing was PBMCs. The TCR was taken from a male donor in good health and CMV-seronegative. The rearrangement links TRBV12-5 to TRBJ2-1; 12 bases align to TRBD1. The CDR3 coding sequence is TGTGCTAGTGGCCACCGGGACAGGGGGCGCGGTGAGCAGTTCTTC. Protein product: CASGHRDRGRGEQFF. The full variable domain, rest sourced from reference TRBV12-5 and TRBJ2-1, is DARVTQTPRHKVTEMGQEVTMRCQPILGHNTVFWYRQTMMQGLELLAYFRNRAPLDDSGMPKDRFSAEMPDATLATLKIQPSEPRDSAVYFCASGHRDRGRGEQFFGPGTRLTVL.